A selection of T cell receptor beta chains follows, all from one sample in a study of cytomegalovirus exposure and HLA in healthy donors. Clones were read by immunoSEQ multiplex PCR, and TCRdb kept only the in-frame ones, dropping some. The sample contains 110,000 or so clones, around four fifths of which appear only once. Sequenced sample: PBMCs. The receptors were gathered from a woman in her thirties or forties in good health and CMV-seropositive. CDR3s include the opening cysteine and the closing phenylalanine or tryptophan. A D gene is named only where the DNA matches it firmly. The listing skips clone size in some rows; elsewhere it reads once, few, many or a size class.

d_gene: TRBD1; j_gene: TRBJ1-1; v_gene: TRBV28; abundance: -; CDR3aa: CASSLSGQGMNTEAFF; CDR3nt: TGTGCCAGCAGTTTATCGGGACAGGGTATGAACACTGAAGCTTTCTTT
d_gene: TRBD2; j_gene: TRBJ2-3; v_gene: TRBV7-3; abundance: -; CDR3aa: CSSSLFGGGITDTQYF; CDR3nt: TGTTCCAGCAGCTTATTTGGGGGGGGAATCACAGATACGCAGTATTTT
d_gene: -; j_gene: TRBJ2-7; v_gene: TRBV6-5; abundance: -; CDR3aa: CASRITPGRGYEQYF; CDR3nt: TGTGCCAGCAGGATTACCCCGGGCAGGGGCTACGAGCAGTACTTC
d_gene: TRBD1; j_gene: TRBJ1-2; v_gene: TRBV11-2; abundance: -; CDR3aa: CASSRSRDSYGYTF; CDR3nt: TGTGCCAGCAGCCGCTCCCGGGACAGCTATGGCTACACCTTC
d_gene: -; j_gene: TRBJ1-1; v_gene: TRBV2; abundance: -; CDR3aa: CASTRGGGRNTEAFF; CDR3nt: TGTGCCAGCACTCGGGGAGGGGGACGGAACACTGAAGCTTTCTTT
d_gene: TRBD1; j_gene: TRBJ2-7; v_gene: TRBV18; abundance: -; CDR3aa: CASSPPGTGGYEQYF; CDR3nt: TGTGCCAGCTCACCACCAGGGACAGGGGGCTACGAGCAGTACTTC
d_gene: -; j_gene: TRBJ2-2; v_gene: TRBV6-5; abundance: -; CDR3aa: CASSYGTLNTGELFF; CDR3nt: TGTGCCAGCAGTTACGGGACACTAAACACCGGGGAGCTGTTTTTT
d_gene: -; j_gene: TRBJ1-5; v_gene: TRBV4-3; abundance: -; CDR3aa: CASSQEGGQPQHF; CDR3nt: TGCGCCAGCAGCCAAGAGGGGGGTCAGCCCCAGCATTTT
d_gene: -; j_gene: TRBJ1-1; v_gene: TRBV19; abundance: few; CDR3aa: CASTPSRQKNTEAFF; CDR3nt: TGTGCCAGTACCCCGAGCCGACAGAAGAACACTGAAGCTTTCTTT
d_gene: -; j_gene: TRBJ2-7; v_gene: TRBV11-3; abundance: -; CDR3aa: CASSLDRPGEF; CDR3nt: TGTGCCAGCAGCTTAGATCGGCCAGGGGAATTC
d_gene: TRBD2; j_gene: TRBJ2-2; v_gene: TRBV5-1; abundance: -; CDR3aa: CASSNSGSGTGELFF; CDR3nt: TGCGCCAGCAGTAATAGCGGGAGCGGCACCGGGGAGCTGTTTTTT
d_gene: -; j_gene: TRBJ1-2; v_gene: TRBV23-1; abundance: once; CDR3aa: CASMLNRFGHYGYTF; CDR3nt: TGCGCCAGCATGTTAAACAGGTTTGGTCACTATGGCTACACCTTC
d_gene: -; j_gene: TRBJ2-7; v_gene: TRBV28; abundance: once; CDR3aa: CASSFSRLTAYEQYF; CDR3nt: TGTGCCAGCAGTTTTAGCAGACTCACTGCCTACGAGCAGTACTTC
d_gene: -; j_gene: TRBJ2-2; v_gene: TRBV11-3; abundance: -; CDR3aa: CASSEQSNTGELFF; CDR3nt: TGTGCCAGCAGCGAACAGTCGAACACCGGGGAGCTGTTTTTT
d_gene: -; j_gene: TRBJ2-1; v_gene: TRBV27; abundance: -; CDR3aa: CASSLLSIGQGDEQFF; CDR3nt: TGTGCCAGCAGTTTATTGAGCATAGGTCAGGGCGATGAGCAGTTCTTC
d_gene: TRBD1; j_gene: TRBJ1-2; v_gene: TRBV14; abundance: -; CDR3aa: CASSQVGTGYGGYTF; CDR3nt: TGTGCCAGCAGCCAAGTCGGGACAGGGTACGGCGGCTACACCTTC
d_gene: TRBD1; j_gene: TRBJ2-7; v_gene: TRBV27; abundance: -; CDR3aa: CASTMTGSHYEQYF; CDR3nt: TGTGCCAGCACCATGACAGGGTCTCACTACGAGCAGTACTTC
d_gene: -; j_gene: TRBJ2-3; v_gene: TRBV6-5; abundance: -; CDR3aa: CASNEQGRADTQYF; CDR3nt: TGTGCCAGCAATGAGCAGGGGAGGGCAGATACGCAGTATTTT
d_gene: -; j_gene: TRBJ2-7; v_gene: TRBV10-3; abundance: few; CDR3aa: CAISESTGAYEQYF; CDR3nt: TGTGCCATCAGTGAGTCAACGGGAGCCTACGAGCAGTACTTC
d_gene: TRBD2; j_gene: TRBJ2-2; v_gene: TRBV13; abundance: once; CDR3aa: CASSQGTSGSITGELFF; CDR3nt: TGTGCCAGCAGCCAAGGGACTAGCGGGAGTATCACCGGGGAGCTGTTTTTT
d_gene: -; j_gene: TRBJ2-1; v_gene: TRBV2; abundance: -; CDR3aa: CASRSPTRYGEQFF; CDR3nt: TGTGCCAGCAGGAGCCCCACTCGTTACGGTGAGCAGTTCTTC
d_gene: -; j_gene: TRBJ1-4; v_gene: TRBV19; abundance: -; CDR3aa: CASSMVSRESDKLFF; CDR3nt: TGTGCCAGTAGTATGGTTTCCAGGGAATCCGACAAACTGTTTTTT
d_gene: TRBD1; j_gene: TRBJ1-4; v_gene: TRBV5-6; abundance: -; CDR3aa: CASSSQDRGNEKLFF; CDR3nt: TGTGCCAGCAGCTCCCAAGACAGGGGTAATGAAAAACTGTTTTTT
d_gene: TRBD2; j_gene: TRBJ2-1; v_gene: TRBV11-2; abundance: -; CDR3aa: CASSLGSGGDNEQFF; CDR3nt: TGTGCCAGCAGCTTAGGGTCCGGGGGGGACAATGAGCAGTTCTTC
d_gene: TRBD1; j_gene: TRBJ1-1; v_gene: TRBV4-2; abundance: -; CDR3aa: CASSQDMRQGLRDQEAFF; CDR3nt: TGTGCCAGCAGCCAAGATATGCGACAGGGTCTAAGAGACCAGGAAGCTTTCTTT
d_gene: -; j_gene: TRBJ1-2; v_gene: TRBV7-3; abundance: few; CDR3aa: CASSPSAATNYGYTF; CDR3nt: TGTGCCAGCAGTCCTTCTGCGGCCACTAACTATGGCTACACCTTC